These 8 T cell receptor beta chains came from one sample sequenced in a study of blood T cell repertoires in COVID-19. Method: immunoSEQ multiplex PCR; TCRdb's copy keeps in-frame clones and lacks some. In the table there are more than 13,000 clones, about 90% of which are singletons. The sequenced sample was peripheral blood. All receptors derive from a human donor in a cohort sampled during active COVID-19.

V gene TRBV11-1 combines with J gene TRBJ2-7; unclear D gene. This CDR3 has 15 amino acids. Germline CDR1 is SGHAT and CDR2 is FQDESV (reference sequence). V shed 0 bases and J shed 3 bases, with 12 bases lying between them. CDR3 in DNA: TGTGCCAGCAGCTTAGCCGGTAAGCCGATCTACGAGCAGTACTTC. Its translation is CASSLAGKPIYEQYF.

The chain links TRBV6-1 to TRBJ2-1; D is perhaps TRBD1 (6 bases). The CDR3 totals 15 residues. V lost 3 bases, J lost 8 bases, and 17 bases lay in between. CDR1 is MNHNS and CDR2 is SASEGT in the germline V gene. The DNA for the CDR3 is TGTGCCAGCAGTGAGACCTACGGGACATCGCATGAGCAGTTCTTC. Amino acid sequence: CASSETYGTSHEQFF.

This sequence joins TRBV28 and TRBJ1-6; D perhaps matches TRBD1 (6 bases). CDR3 size: 15 residues. Germline V gene lookup returns CDR1 MDHEN and CDR2 SYDVKM. V was clipped by 7 bases and J by 0 bases, with 10 bases between them. The DNA for the CDR3 is TGTGCCAGCAACACAGGGAGCTCCTATAATTCACCCCTCCACTTT. Translating gives CASNTGSSYNSPLHF.

The J gene is TRBJ2-3, the V gene TRBV3-1 (or the pseudogene TRBV3-2), with D maybe TRBD2 (7 bases). Trimming removed 0 bases at V and 2 bases at J, with 21 bases between. CDR3 length: 19 amino acids. Germline V gene lookup returns CDR1 LGHDT and CDR2 YNNKEL (reference sequence). CDR3: CASSQEPRGATTYTDTQYF. CDR3 bases: TGTGCCAGCAGCCAAGAACCACGGGGGGCGACGACCTACACAGATACGCAGTATTTT.

The chain links TRBV7-2 to TRBJ1-6, with D possibly being TRBD1 (5 bases). Germline lookup yields CDR1 SGHTA and CDR2 FQGNSA. This CDR3 contains 15 residues. V lost 3 bases, J lost 7 bases, and 13 bases lay in between. The CDR3 DNA reads as TGTGCCAGCAGCTTGGGGGGTAGCGGGAATTCACCCCTCCACTTT. Translated: CASSLGGSGNSPLHF.

The chain carries TRBV28 and TRBJ2-7, with 11 positions matching TRBD2. Per germline, CDR1 MDHEN and CDR2 SYDVKM. The CDR3 spans 16 residues. V gave up 1 base and J gave up 3 bases; unmatched junction bases: 5. The DNA for the CDR3 is TGTGCCAGCAGTTTATTGGGACTAGCGGAAAGCTACGAGCAGTACTTC. Translated, it gives CASSLLGLAESYEQYF.

The chain links TRBV5-4 to TRBJ1-2, with a tentative D call TRBD1 (5 bases). This CDR3 contains 14 residues. Trimming stripped 3 bases from V and 3 bases from J, with 12 bases between. Germline CDR1 and CDR2: SGHNT and YYREEE (reference sequence). In DNA form, the CDR3 reads TGTGCCAGCAGCTCGTTGGGCAGGGACTATGGCTACACCTTC. This sequence encodes CASSSLGRDYGYTF.

The genes are TRBV10-3 and TRBJ1-2; TRBD1 is a possible D gene (6 bases). The CDR3 length is 14 residues. V lost 4 bases and J lost 6, with 15 bases in between. CDR1 is ENHRY, CDR2 SYGVKD, per germline. The CDR3: CAISGGQVVNGYTF. As DNA, the CDR3 is TGTGCCATCAGTGGGGGGCAGGTAGTTAATGGCTACACCTTC.